The source of this T cell receptor beta chain is a study of T cells in Graves' hyperthyroidism and ophthalmopathy (dated by TCRdb to between 2018 and 2021). Some background on the complete study: Peripheral blood samples were taken at the time of initial diagnosis, prior to any treatment. To identify TCR V-J signatures that set the groups apart, the researchers used a discovery cohort of 90 to 100 patients, made up of 40 to 45 with Graves' ophthalmopathy and some 56 with stable Graves' hyperthyroidism. Whether ophthalmopathy could be predicted prospectively was tested in an independent validation cohort made up of fewer than 20 hyperthyroidism patients plus 17 patients who later progressed to ophthalmopathy. The 100 discovery patients were divided at random into training and test sets in a 7:3 ratio. In addition, the study compared T-cell repertoires in thyroid tissue and in blood from six Graves' hyperthyroidism patients. Following sampling, methimazole starting at 30 mg daily was given to hyperthyroidism patients, and high-dose intravenous methylprednisolone was given to ophthalmopathy patients. According to the paper, TCR Vbeta CDR3 sequencing was carried out on 135 peripheral blood samples, which came from some 41 ophthalmopathy, under 80 hyperthyroidism and approximately 17 progressor patients. Points the paper makes about the study in general: In validation, the model predicted progression to ophthalmopathy a median of roughly 6.1 months before onset, with around 70% sensitivity and 72.22% specificity. A 13 V-J signature model separated ophthalmopathy from stable hyperthyroidism, with about 90% sensitivity and 81.08% specificity in cross-validation and 80%/75% in testing. Most expanded thyroid clonotypes (frequency above 0.001) were also detected in blood, suggesting blood repertoires may reflect thyroid immune responses. No statistical method was used to fix the sample size in advance, and group allocation was not hidden from the investigators.

V and J are trimmed by 1 base and 0 bases, and the gene matches miss 4 bases of the junction. The germline V gene provides CDR1 SGHDN and CDR2 FVKESK. The CDR3 goes from the cysteine to the phenylalanine over 17 residues. Of all the DNA, just the CDR3 is kept, 51 bases in frame from base 1. Ophthalmopathy patients had moderately to severely active disease, with a Clinical Activity Score of 3 or more, a NOSPECS grade of 4 or more, and a disease duration of less than 3 months. Exclusion was applied to patients with uncontrolled infections, other autoimmune diseases, pregnancy or lactation. Diagnoses were based on clinical symptoms, serum thyroxine and TRAb, thyroid ultrasound and orbital computed tomography. PBMCs were separated from 10 ml of fresh peripheral blood using Ficoll-Paque density gradient centrifugation. Trizol reagent was used to extract total RNA, and RNA quality was then checked on an Agilent 2100 Bioanalyzer.

Amplification of TCR beta CDR3 regions was carried out from RNA transcripts. A first-round RT-PCR of the TCR CDR3 used the HTBI primer set with the Qiagen OneStep RT-PCR kit. Libraries were constructed in a second round of multiplex PCR, after which size selection and purification were performed. Sequencing of the libraries was done on an Illumina HiSeq2000 using paired-end 100 bp reads. Per the source publication's procedure: SOAPnuke was used to process the raw data, removing reads that contained adapters or uncalled bases, had a mean Phred below 15, or lacked an exact match to the constant primer or identifier. High-quality paired reads were merged using COPE v1.2.5, and each unique nucleotide sequence was defined as a clonotype. MiTCR v1.1 was used to align clonotypes to the IMGT TRBV, TRBD and TRBJ reference segments. Only V-J combinations with frequency above 0.0001, covering about 99% of repertoires, were analysed. A TCS score was defined as the ratio between F50 (clonal expansion) and ExV (chaos), using BLOSUM62-based TCRdist between CDR3 peptides within each V-J. Welch's t-statistics and random forest reduced 514 V-J features to some 14, which were used in a naive Bayes classifier (R e1071). In TCRdb, the public reads were trimmed at Q25 with fastp and aligned with MiXCR, with productive beta chains retained. Rows with a matching CDR3 protein are joined into one entry that keeps the most common DNA and genes. What appears here as the V and J calls and clone size reflects TCRdb's work, not the paper's. Present in this sample are some 360,000 distinct CDR3 sequences, over 15% of which were seen just once. The ten largest clones capture roughly a sixth of the sample.

In its sample, this clonotype was seen many times. What this receptor recognizes is not known. Per-base quality was not reported, and no clone a single base away is much larger than it. The chain is encoded by TRBV14 joined to TRBJ2-5; 11 central nucleotides agree with TRBD2. Sequenced: blood. This sequence originates from a middle-aged woman with Graves' ophthalmopathy. The DNA sequence is given as TGTGCCAGCAGCCAAGGCCCGGGACTAGCGGACCAAGAGACCCAGTACTTC. Translation gives CASSQGPGLADQETQYF.